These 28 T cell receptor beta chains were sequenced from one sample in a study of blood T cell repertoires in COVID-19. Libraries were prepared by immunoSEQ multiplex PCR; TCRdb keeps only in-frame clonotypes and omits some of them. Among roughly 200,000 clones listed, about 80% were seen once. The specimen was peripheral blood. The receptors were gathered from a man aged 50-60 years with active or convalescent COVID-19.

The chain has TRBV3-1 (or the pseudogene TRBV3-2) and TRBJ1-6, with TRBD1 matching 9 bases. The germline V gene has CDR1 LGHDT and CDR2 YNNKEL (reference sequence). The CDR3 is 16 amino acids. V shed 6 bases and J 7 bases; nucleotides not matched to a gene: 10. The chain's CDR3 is CASSSGTGLGNSPLHF. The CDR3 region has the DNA TGTGCCAGCAGTTCCGGGACAGGGCTAGGAAATTCACCCCTCCACTTT.

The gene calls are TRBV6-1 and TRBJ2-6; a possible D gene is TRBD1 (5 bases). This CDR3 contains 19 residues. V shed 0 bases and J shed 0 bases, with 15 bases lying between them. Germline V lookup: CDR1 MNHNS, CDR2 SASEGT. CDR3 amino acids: CASSEAGPGLSSGANVLTF. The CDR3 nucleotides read TGTGCCAGCAGTGAAGCGGGGCCAGGGCTTAGCTCTGGGGCCAACGTCCTGACTTTC.

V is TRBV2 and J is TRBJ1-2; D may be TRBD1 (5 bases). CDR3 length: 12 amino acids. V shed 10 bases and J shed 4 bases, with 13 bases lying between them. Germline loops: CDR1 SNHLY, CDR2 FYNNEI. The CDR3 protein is CATWGEFYGYTF. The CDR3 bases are TGTGCCACCTGGGGGGAGTTCTATGGCTACACCTTC.

The CDR3 protein is CSAWGPGYTF. The DNA of the CDR3 is TGCAGTGCGTGGGGGCCTGGCTACACCTTC. The chain joins TRBV20-1 to TRBJ1-2; D perhaps matches TRBD1 (6 bases). Germline V gene sequence: CDR1 DFQATT, CDR2 SNEGSKA (reference sequence). V lost 6 bases to trimming and J lost 7 bases, with 9 bases between them. The CDR3 runs to 10 residues.

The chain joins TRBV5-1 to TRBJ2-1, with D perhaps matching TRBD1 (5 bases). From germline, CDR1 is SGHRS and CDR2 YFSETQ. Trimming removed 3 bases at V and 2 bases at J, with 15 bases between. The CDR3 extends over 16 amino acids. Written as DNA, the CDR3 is TGCGCCAGCAGCTCCTACAGGCCTGGCCCCTACAATGAGCAGTTCTTC. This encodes CASSSYRPGPYNEQFF.

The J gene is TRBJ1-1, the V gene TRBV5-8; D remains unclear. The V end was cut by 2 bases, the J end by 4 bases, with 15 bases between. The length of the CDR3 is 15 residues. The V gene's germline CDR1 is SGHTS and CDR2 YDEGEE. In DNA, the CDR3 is TGTGCCAGCAGCTTTAGACGCGGGGTAGGCACTGAAGCTTTCTTT. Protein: CASSFRRGVGTEAFF.

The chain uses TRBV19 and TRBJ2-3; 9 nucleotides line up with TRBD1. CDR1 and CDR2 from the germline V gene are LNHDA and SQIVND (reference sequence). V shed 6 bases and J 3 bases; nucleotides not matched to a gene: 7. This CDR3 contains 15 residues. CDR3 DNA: TGTGCCAGTAGACCCGGGACAGGGAGAACAGATACGCAGTATTTT. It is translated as CASRPGTGRTDTQYF. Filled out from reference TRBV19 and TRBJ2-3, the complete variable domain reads DGGITQSPKYLFRKEGQNVTLSCEQNLNHDAMYWYRQDPGQGLRLIYYSQIVNDFQKGDIAEGYSVSREKKESFPLTVTSAQKNPTAFYLCASRPGTGRTDTQYFGPGTRLTVL.

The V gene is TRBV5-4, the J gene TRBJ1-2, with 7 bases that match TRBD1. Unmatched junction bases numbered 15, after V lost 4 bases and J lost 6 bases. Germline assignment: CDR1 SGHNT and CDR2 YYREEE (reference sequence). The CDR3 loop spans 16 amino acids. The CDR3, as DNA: TGTGCCAGCAGCGACCCCCGGGACAGAACCTATGATGGCTACACCTTC. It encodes CASSDPRDRTYDGYTF.

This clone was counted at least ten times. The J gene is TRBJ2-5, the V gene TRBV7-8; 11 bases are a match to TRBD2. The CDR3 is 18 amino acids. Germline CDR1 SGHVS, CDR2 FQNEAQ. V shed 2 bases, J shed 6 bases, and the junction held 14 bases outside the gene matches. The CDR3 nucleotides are TGTGCCAGCAGCTTACCCCTGCGCCTAGCGGGGGGCAGGAAGACCCAGTACTTC. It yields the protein CASSLPLRLAGGRKTQYF.

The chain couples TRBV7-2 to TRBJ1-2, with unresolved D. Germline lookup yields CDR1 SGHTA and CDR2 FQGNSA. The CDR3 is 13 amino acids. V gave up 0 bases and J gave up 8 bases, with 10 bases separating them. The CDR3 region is CASSLAPAGGYTF. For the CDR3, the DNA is TGTGCCAGCAGCTTAGCCCCAGCAGGCGGCTACACCTTC.

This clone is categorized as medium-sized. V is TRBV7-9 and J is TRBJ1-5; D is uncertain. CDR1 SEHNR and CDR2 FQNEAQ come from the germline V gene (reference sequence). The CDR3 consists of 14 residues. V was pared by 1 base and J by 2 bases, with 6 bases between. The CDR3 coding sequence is TGTGCCAGCAGCTTAGGCGGGCGCAATCAGCCCCAGCATTTT. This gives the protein CASSLGGRNQPQHF.

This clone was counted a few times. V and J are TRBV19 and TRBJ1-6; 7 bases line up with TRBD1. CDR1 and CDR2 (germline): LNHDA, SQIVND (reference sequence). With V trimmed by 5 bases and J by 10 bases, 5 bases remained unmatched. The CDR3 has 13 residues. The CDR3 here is CASSSQGGSPLHF. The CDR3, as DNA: TGTGCCAGTAGTTCCCAAGGGGGCTCACCCCTCCACTTT.

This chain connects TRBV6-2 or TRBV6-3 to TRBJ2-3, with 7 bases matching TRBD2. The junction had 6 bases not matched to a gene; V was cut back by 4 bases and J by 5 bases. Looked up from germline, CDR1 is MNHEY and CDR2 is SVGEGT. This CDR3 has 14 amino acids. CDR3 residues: CASSFGLGVDTQYF. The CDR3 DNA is TGTGCCAGCAGTTTCGGACTAGGGGTAGATACGCAGTATTTT.

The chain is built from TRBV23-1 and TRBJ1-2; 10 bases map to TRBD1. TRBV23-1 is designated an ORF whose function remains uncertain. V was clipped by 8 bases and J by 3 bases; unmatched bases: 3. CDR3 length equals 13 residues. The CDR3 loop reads CASADRGDYGYTF. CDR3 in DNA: TGCGCCAGCGCGGACAGGGGGGACTATGGCTACACCTTC.

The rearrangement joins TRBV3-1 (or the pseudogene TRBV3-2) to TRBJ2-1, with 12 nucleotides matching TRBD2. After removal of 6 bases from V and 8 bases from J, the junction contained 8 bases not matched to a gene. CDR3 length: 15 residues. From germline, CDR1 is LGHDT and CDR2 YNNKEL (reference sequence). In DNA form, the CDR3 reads TGTGCCAGCAGTCATACTAGCGGGGGGAAGGATGAGCAGTTCTTC. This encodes CASSHTSGGKDEQFF.

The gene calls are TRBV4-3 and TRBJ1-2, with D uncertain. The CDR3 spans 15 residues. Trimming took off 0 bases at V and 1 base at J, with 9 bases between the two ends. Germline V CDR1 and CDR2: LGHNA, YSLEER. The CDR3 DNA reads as TGCGCCAGCAGCCAAGATCTCCAGGTTAACTATGGCTACACCTTC. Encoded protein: CASSQDLQVNYGYTF.

The CDR3 nucleotides read TGTGCCAGCAGACGGGAGGGAAACGAATATGGCTACACCTTC. It encodes CASRREGNEYGYTF. The rearrangement uses TRBV7-9 and TRBJ1-2; D call uncertain. Germline V gene sequence: CDR1 SEHNR, CDR2 FQNEAQ (reference sequence). Trimming left V 6 bases short and J 5 bases short, with 16 bases between. The CDR3 length is 14 residues.

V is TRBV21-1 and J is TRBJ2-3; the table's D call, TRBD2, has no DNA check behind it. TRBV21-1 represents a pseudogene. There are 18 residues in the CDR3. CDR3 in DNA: TGTGCCAGCAGCCGACACCCCCCGGGTAGCGGGGACTTAGATACGCAGTATTTT. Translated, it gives CASSRHPPGSGDLDTQYF.

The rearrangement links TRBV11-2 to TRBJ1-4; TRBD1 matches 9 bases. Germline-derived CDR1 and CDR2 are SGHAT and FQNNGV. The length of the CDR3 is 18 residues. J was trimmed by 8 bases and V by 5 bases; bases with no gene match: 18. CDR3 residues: CASSAGTGGASGREKLFF. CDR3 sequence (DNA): TGTGCCAGCAGCGCAGGCACAGGGGGCGCCTCAGGAAGGGAAAAACTGTTTTTT.

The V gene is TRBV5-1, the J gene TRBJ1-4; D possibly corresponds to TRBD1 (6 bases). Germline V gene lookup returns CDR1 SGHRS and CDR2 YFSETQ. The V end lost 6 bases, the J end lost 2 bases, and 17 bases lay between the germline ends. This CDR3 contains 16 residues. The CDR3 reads CASKGRGATTNEKLFF. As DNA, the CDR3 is TGCGCCAGCAAAGGCAGGGGTGCCACCACTAATGAAAAACTGTTTTTT.

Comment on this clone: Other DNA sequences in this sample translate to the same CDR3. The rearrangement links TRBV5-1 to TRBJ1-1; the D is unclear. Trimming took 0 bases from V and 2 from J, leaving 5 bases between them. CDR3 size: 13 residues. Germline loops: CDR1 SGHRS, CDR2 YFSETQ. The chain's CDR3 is CASSLAGNTEAFF. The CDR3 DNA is TGCGCCAGCAGCTTGGCGGGAAACACTGAAGCTTTCTTT.

The CDR3 loop is CASRRDGNEKLFF. The CDR3 coding sequence is TGTGCCAGCAGGCGGGACGGTAATGAAAAACTGTTTTTT. The chain recombines TRBV2 with TRBJ1-4; a possible D gene is TRBD1 (5 bases). The CDR3 totals 13 residues. CDR1 SNHLY and CDR2 FYNNEI come from the germline V gene. Trimming stripped 6 bases from V and 4 bases from J, with 9 bases between.

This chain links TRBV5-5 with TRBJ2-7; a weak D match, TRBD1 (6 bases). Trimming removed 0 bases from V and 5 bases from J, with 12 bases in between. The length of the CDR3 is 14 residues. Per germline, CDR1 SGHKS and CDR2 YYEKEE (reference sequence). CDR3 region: CASSLVAGVHEQYF. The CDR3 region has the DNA TGTGCCAGCAGCTTGGTTGCAGGGGTCCACGAGCAGTACTTC.

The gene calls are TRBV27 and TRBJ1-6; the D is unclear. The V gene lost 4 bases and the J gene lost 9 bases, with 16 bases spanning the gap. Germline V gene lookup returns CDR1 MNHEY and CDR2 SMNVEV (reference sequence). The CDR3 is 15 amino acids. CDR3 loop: CASSWETSPRSPLHF. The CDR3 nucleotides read TGTGCCAGCAGTTGGGAGACAAGCCCGCGTTCACCCCTCCACTTT.

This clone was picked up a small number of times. The CDR3 loop is CASSLSQNTEAFF. The CDR3, as DNA: TGCGCCAGCAGCTTGTCCCAGAACACTGAAGCTTTCTTT. This rearrangement joins TRBV5-1 to TRBJ1-1; unclear D gene. The CDR3 runs 13 residues. V was trimmed by 1 base and J by 1 base, leaving 5 bases between them. The germline gives CDR1 SGHRS, CDR2 YFSETQ. The whole variable domain, remainder taken from reference TRBV5-1 and TRBJ1-1, is KAGVTQTPRYLIKTRGQQVTLSCSPISGHRSVSWYQQTPGQGLQFLFEYFSETQRNKGNFPGRFSGRQFSNSRSEMNVSTLELGDSALYLCASSLSQNTEAFFGQGTRLTVV.

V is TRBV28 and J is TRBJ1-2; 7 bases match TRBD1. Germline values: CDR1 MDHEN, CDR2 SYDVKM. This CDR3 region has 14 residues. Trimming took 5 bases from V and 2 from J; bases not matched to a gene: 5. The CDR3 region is CASSPGTDNYGYTF. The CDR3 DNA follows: TGTGCCAGCAGTCCGGGGACAGACAACTATGGCTACACCTTC.

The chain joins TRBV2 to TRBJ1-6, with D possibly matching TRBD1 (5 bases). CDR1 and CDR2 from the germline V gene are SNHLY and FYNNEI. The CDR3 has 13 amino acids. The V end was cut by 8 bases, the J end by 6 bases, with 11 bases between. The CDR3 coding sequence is TGTGCCAGCGGGGCAGGGCGTAATTCACCCCTCCACTTT. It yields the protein CASGAGRNSPLHF.

The CDR3 sequence is CASLRGTDYNSPLHF. The CDR3 nucleotides read TGTGCCAGCCTGAGGGGGACAGACTATAATTCACCCCTCCACTTT. This chain connects TRBV28 to TRBJ1-6, with TRBD1 matching over 7 bases. The CDR3 runs to 15 residues. V gave up 8 bases and J gave up 3 bases; unmatched junction bases: 7. CDR1 and CDR2 (germline): MDHEN, SYDVKM.